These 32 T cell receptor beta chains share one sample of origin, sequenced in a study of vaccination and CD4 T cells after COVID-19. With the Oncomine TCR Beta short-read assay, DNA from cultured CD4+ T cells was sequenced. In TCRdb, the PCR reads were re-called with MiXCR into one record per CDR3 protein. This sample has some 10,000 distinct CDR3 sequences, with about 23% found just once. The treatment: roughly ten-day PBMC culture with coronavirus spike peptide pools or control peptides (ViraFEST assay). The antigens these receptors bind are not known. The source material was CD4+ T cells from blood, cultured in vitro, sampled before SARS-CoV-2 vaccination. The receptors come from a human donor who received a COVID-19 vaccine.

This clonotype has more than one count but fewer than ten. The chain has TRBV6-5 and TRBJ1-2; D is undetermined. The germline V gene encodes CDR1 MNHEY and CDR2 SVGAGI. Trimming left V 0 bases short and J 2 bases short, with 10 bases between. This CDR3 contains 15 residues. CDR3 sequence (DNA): TGTGCCAGCAGTTACTCCGGAAACGGGAACTATGGCTACACCTTC. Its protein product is CASSYSGNGNYGYTF.

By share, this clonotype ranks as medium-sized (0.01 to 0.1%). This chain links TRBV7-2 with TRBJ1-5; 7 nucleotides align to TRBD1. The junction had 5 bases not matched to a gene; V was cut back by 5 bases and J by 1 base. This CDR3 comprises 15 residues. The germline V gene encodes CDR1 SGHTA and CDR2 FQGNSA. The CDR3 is CASSPQGQSNQPQHF. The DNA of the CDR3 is TGTGCCAGCAGCCCCCAGGGACAGAGCAATCAGCCCCAGCATTTT.

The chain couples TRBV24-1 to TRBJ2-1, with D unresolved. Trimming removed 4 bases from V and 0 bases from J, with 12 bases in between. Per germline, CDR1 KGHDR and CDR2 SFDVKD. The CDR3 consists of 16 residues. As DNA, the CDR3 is TGTGCCACCAGTGAAGGACGCGTAGACTCCTACAATGAGCAGTTCTTC. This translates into CATSEGRVDSYNEQFF.

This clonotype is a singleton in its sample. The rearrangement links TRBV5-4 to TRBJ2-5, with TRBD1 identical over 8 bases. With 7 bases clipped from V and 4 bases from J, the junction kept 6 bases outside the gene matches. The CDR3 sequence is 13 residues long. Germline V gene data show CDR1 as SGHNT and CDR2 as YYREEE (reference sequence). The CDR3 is CASGRGLGETQYF. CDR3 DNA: TGTGCCAGCGGCAGGGGGCTCGGAGAGACCCAGTACTTC.

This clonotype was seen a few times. The CDR3 DNA follows: TGTGCCAGCAGCTTAGTACGGACGGACAGCCAAGAACCTTATCAGCCCCAGCATTTT. This codes for CASSLVRTDSQEPYQPQHF. The genes are TRBV7-7 and TRBJ1-5; maybe TRBD1 (6 bases). V lost 1 base to trimming and J lost 5 bases, with 24 bases between them. CDR1 is SSHAT, CDR2 FNYEAQ, per germline (reference sequence). The CDR3 has 19 residues.

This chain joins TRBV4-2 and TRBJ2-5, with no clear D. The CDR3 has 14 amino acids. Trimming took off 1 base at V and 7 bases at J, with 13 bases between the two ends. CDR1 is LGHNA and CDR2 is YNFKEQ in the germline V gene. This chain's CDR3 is CASSQVPAGGTQYF. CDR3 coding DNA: TGTGCCAGCAGCCAAGTGCCAGCCGGTGGGACCCAGTACTTC.

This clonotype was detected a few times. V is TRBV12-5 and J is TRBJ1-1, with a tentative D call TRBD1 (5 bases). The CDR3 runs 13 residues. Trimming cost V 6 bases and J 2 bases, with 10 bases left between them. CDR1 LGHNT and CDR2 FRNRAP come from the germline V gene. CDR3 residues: CASGDTANTEAFF. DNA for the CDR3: TGTGCTAGTGGGGACACCGCCAACACTGAAGCTTTCTTT.

The CDR3 DNA is TGTGCCAGCAGCCTAAAAAGTATAGGCACAGATACGCAGTATTTT. This gives the protein CASSLKSIGTDTQYF. This sequence joins TRBV11-3 and TRBJ2-3; D not certain. CDR1 and CDR2 (germline): SGHNT, YENEEA. The V and J ends lost 5 bases and 1 base respectively, with 13 bases between them. The CDR3 is 15 amino acids.

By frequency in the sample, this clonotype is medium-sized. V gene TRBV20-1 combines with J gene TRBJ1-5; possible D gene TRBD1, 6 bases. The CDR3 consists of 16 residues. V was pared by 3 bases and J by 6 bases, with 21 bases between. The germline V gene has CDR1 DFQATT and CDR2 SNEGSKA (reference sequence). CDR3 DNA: TGCAGTGCTAGGTCTACAGGGTCCCTATTGGGTCAGCCCCAGCATTTT. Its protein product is CSARSTGSLLGQPQHF.

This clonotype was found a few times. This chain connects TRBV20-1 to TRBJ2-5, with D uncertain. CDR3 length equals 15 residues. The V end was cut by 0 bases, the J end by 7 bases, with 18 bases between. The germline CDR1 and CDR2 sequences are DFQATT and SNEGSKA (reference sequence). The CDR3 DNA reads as TGCAGTGCTAGAGATCAGCTACAGCCGCTTTGGACCCAGTACTTC. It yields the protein CSARDQLQPLWTQYF.

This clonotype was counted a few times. CDR3 coding DNA: TGTGCCAGCAGCTTAGCCGTTAAAGAGACCCAGTACTTC. Translating gives CASSLAVKETQYF. The chain carries TRBV7-2 and TRBJ2-5; D is unclear. The CDR3 is 13 amino acids. Germline V gene data show CDR1 as SGHTA and CDR2 as FQGNSA. V gave up 0 bases and J gave up 3 bases, with 5 bases separating them.

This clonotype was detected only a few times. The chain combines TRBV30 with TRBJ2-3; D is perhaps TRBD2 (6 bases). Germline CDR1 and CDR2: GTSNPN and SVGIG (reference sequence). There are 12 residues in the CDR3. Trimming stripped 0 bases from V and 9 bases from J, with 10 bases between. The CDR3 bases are TGTGCCTGGAGTGTCCAGGCGGGGACGCAGTATTTT. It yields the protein CAWSVQAGTQYF.

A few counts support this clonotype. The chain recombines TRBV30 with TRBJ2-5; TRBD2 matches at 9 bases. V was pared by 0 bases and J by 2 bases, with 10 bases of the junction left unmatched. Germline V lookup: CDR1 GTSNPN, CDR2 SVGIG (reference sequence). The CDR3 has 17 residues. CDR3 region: CAWSVWGAGGWQETQYF. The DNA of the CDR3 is TGTGCCTGGAGTGTCTGGGGAGCGGGGGGTTGGCAAGAGACCCAGTACTTC.

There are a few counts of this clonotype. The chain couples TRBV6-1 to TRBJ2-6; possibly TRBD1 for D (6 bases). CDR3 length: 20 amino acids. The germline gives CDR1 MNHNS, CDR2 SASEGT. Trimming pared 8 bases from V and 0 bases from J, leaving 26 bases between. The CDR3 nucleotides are TGTGCCAGCCAGGACCGACAGGCTGCTGCCTCGTACTCTGGGGCCAACGTCCTGACTTTC. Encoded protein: CASQDRQAAASYSGANVLTF.

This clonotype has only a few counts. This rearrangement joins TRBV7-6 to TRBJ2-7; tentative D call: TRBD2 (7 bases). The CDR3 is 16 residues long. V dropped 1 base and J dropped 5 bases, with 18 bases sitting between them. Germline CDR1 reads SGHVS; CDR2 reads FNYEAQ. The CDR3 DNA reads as TGTGCCAGCAGCTTAGTTCTTGGGGGGGGCATCAACGAGCAGTACTTC. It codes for CASSLVLGGGINEQYF.

DNA for the CDR3: TGTGCCAGTAGTATAGATACAGCCTCTAGCACAGATACGCAGTATTTT. It yields the protein CASSIDTASSTDTQYF. The V and J genes are TRBV19 and TRBJ2-3; no firm D call. CDR1 is LNHDA, CDR2 SQIVND, per germline (reference sequence). V lost 0 bases and J 0 bases, leaving 10 bases between the germline ends. This CDR3 spans 16 amino acids.

CDR3 in amino acids: CASSLLAGGGFTNEQFF. The CDR3, as DNA: TGTGCCAGCAGCCTACTAGCGGGGGGGGGCTTCACTAATGAGCAGTTCTTC. The chain carries TRBV11-3 and TRBJ2-1; 13 nucleotides align to TRBD2. Germline V lookup: CDR1 SGHNT, CDR2 YENEEA. The CDR3 has 17 amino acids. The V gene end was trimmed by 5 bases and the J gene end by 7 bases; junction bases not matched to a gene: 11.

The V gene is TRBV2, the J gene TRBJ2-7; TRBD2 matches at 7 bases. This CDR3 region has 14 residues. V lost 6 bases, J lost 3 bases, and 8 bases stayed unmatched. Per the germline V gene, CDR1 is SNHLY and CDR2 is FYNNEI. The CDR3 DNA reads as TGTGCCAGCAGGCCCGGGACTACCAGCTACGAGCAGTACTTC. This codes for CASRPGTTSYEQYF.

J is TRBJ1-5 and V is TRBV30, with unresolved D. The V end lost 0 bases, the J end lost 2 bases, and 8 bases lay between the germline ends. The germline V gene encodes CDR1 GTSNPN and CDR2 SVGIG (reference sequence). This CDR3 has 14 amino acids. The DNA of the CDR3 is TGTGCCTGGAGTGTACTTGGAGGCAATCAGCCCCAGCATTTT. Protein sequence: CAWSVLGGNQPQHF.

The DNA for the CDR3 is TGTGCCAGCAGCCAAGATTACAGAGTTTACGAGCAGTACTTC. Protein sequence: CASSQDYRVYEQYF. V and J are TRBV4-2 and TRBJ2-7, with D uncertain. Germline V gene lookup returns CDR1 LGHNA and CDR2 YNFKEQ. Between the trimmed V and J ends, which lost 0 bases and 4 bases, there was a span of 10 bases. CDR3 length: 14 amino acids.

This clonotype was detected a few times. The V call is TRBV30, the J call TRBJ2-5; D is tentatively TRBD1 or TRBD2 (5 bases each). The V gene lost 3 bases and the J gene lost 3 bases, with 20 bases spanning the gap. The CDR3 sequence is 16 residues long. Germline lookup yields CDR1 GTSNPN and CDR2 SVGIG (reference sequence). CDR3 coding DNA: TGTGCCTGGAGAGGCCTTCGGGCCCTGGGGGAAGAGACCCAGTACTTC. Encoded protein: CAWRGLRALGEETQYF. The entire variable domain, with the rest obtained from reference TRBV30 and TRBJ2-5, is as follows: SQTIHQWPATLVQPVGSPLSLECTVEGTSNPNLYWYRQAAGRGLQLLFYSVGIGQISSEVPQNLSASRPQDRQFILSSKKLLLSDSGFYLCAWRGLRALGEETQYFGPGTRLLVL.

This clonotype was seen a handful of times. CDR3 residues: CASSLGWDQPQHF. CDR3 DNA: TGTGCCAGCAGCCTGGGGTGGGATCAGCCCCAGCATTTT. V is TRBV6-1 and J is TRBJ1-5, with D unresolved. CDR3 length equals 13 residues. V gave up 6 bases and J gave up 5 bases, with 11 bases separating them. CDR1 is MNHNS, CDR2 SASEGT, per germline.

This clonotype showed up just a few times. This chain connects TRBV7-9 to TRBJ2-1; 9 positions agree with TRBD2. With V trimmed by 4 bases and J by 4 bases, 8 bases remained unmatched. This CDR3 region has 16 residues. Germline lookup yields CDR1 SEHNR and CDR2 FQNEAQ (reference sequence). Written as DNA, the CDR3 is TGTGCCAGCAGCTCGATTCACCTAGCGGGGTACAATGAGCAGTTCTTC. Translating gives CASSSIHLAGYNEQFF.

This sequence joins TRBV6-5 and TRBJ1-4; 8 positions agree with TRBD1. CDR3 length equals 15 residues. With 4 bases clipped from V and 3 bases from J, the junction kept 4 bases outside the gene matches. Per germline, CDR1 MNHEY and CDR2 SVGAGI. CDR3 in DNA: TGTGCCAGCAGTTTGAACAGGGGGGCTAATGAAAAACTGTTTTTT. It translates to CASSLNRGANEKLFF.

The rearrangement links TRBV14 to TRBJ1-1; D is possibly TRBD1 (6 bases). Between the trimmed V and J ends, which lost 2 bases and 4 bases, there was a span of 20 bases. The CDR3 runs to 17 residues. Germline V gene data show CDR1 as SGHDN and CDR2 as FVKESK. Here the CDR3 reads CASSQSSYRAKGTEAFF. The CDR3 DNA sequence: TGTGCCAGCAGCCAAAGTTCCTACAGGGCCAAGGGCACTGAAGCTTTCTTT.

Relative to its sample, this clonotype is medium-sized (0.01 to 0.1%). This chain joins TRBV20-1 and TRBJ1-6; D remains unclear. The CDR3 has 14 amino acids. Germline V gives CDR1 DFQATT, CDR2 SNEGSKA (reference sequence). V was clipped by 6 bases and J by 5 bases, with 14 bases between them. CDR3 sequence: CSAAGIRDNSPLHF. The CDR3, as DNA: TGCAGTGCCGCCGGAATTAGAGATAATTCACCCCTCCACTTT.

The CDR3 is CASSRTGGTEAFF. Here the CDR3 DNA reads TGTGCCAGCAGCCGGACAGGGGGGACTGAAGCTTTCTTT. The chain combines TRBV2 with TRBJ1-1; TRBD1 matches 10 bases. V shed 6 bases, J shed 5 bases, and the junction held 3 bases outside the gene matches. This CDR3 has 13 amino acids. CDR1 SNHLY and CDR2 FYNNEI come from the germline V gene.

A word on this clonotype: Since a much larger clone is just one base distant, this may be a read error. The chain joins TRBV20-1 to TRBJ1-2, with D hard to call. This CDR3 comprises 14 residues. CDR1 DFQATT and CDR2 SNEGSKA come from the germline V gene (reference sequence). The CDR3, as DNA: TGCAGTGCTAAGCATTGGAGACATAACTGTGGCTACACCTTC. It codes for CSAKHWRHNCGYTF.

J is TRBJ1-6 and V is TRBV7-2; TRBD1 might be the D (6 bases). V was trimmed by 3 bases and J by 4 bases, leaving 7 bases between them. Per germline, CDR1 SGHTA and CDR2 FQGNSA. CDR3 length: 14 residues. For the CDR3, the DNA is TGTGCCAGCAGCTTCGGGACATATAATTCACCCCTCCACTTT. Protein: CASSFGTYNSPLHF. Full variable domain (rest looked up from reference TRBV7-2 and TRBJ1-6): GAGVSQSPSNKVTEKGKDVELRCDPISGHTALYWYRQSLGQGLEFLIYFQGNSAPDKSGLPSDRFSAERTGGSVSTLTIQRTQQEDSAVYLCASSFGTYNSPLHFGNGTRLTVT.

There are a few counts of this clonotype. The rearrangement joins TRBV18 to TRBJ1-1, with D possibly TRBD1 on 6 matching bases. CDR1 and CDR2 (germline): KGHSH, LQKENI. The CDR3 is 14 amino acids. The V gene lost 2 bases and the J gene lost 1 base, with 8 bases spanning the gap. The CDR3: CASSPNRENTEAFF. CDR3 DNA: TGTGCCAGCTCACCAAACAGGGAGAACACTGAAGCTTTCTTT.

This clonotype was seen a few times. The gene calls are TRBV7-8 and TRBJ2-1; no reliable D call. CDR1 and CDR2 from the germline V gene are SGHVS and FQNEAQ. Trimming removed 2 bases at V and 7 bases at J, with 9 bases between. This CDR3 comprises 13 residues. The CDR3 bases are TGTGCCAGCAGCTTAACGCTAGTGAATGAGCAGTTCTTC. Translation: CASSLTLVNEQFF.

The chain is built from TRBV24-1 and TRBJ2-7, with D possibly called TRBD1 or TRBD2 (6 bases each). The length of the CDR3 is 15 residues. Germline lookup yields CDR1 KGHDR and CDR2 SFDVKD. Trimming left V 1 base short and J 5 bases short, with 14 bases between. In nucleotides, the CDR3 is TGTGCCACCAGTGATTTCGCTGGGGGGCTGCACGAGCAGTACTTC. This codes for CATSDFAGGLHEQYF.